What follows are 18 T cell receptor beta chains derived from one specimen sequenced in a study of identical twins. MiXCR, run by TCRdb on the 5' RACE reads, gives a single entry per CDR3 protein. The repertoire holds about 720,000 distinct CDR3 sequences, with 8.6% as singletons. The sample was also reused in another study, on yellow fever vaccine responses in identical twins.

Specimen: PBMCs. The receptor set was obtained from a woman younger than 30 in good health.

This clonotype was seen ten or more times. The rearrangement joins TRBV12-3 or TRBV12-4 to TRBJ2-2; D uncertain. V lost 1 base, J lost 7 bases, and 13 bases lay in between. The CDR3 contains 15 residues. The CDR3 sequence is CASSLVSQLGGELFF. The CDR3 DNA follows: TGTGCCAGCAGTTTAGTGTCGCAGCTCGGCGGGGAGCTGTTTTTT.

This clonotype was counted only a few times. The chain is built from TRBV5-1 and TRBJ2-3, with D unclear. Trimming shortened V by 2 bases and J by 3 bases, and 22 bases separated the two germline ends. CDR1 and CDR2 from the germline V gene are SGHRS and YFSETQ. The CDR3 consists of 18 residues. The CDR3 loop is CASSFGLWADRSTDTQYF. The CDR3, as DNA: TGCGCCAGCAGCTTCGGTCTCTGGGCGGACCGATCGACAGATACGCAGTATTTT.

In this sample, this clonotype turned up a few times. The genes are TRBV6-2 or TRBV6-3 and TRBJ2-7; 11 bases are shared with TRBD1. In germline, CDR1 is MNHEY, CDR2 SVGEGT. Trimming cost V 7 bases and J 2 bases; bases outside gene matches: 4. The CDR3 runs 14 residues. CDR3 sequence (DNA): TGTGCCAGCACCAGGGGACAGGGGGCCTACGAGCAGTACTTC. Translating it yields CASTRGQGAYEQYF.

This clonotype was recorded many times. The gene calls are TRBV20-1 and TRBJ1-5; D gene uncertain. Germline lookup yields CDR1 DFQATT and CDR2 SNEGSKA (reference sequence). This CDR3 is 15 amino acids long. V lost 0 bases, J lost 5 bases, and 14 bases lay in between. In nucleotides, the CDR3 is TGCAGTGCTAGAGATGTGTATAGGGAGTATCAGCCCCAGCATTTT. Protein sequence: CSARDVYREYQPQHF.

The V gene is TRBV12-3 or TRBV12-4, the J gene TRBJ1-3; no firm D call. This CDR3 spans 15 amino acids. V lost 2 bases to trimming and J lost 0 bases, with 8 bases between them. CDR3 DNA: TGTGCCAGCAGTTTATTCCCGGTCTCTGGAAACACCATATATTTT. It codes for CASSLFPVSGNTIYF.

V and J are TRBV3-1 and TRBJ2-7, with no clear D. The CDR3 has 15 residues. Between the trimmed V and J ends, which lost 0 bases and 3 bases, there was a span of 12 bases. The germline V gene encodes CDR1 LGHDT and CDR2 YNNKEL (reference sequence). The CDR3 DNA sequence: TGTGCCAGCAGCCAAGACCCCGATGGCAACTACGAGCAGTACTTC. Protein sequence: CASSQDPDGNYEQYF.

In this sample, this clonotype turned up a few times. This sequence joins TRBV7-8 and TRBJ1-2; unclear D gene. With 1 base removed from V and 0 bases from J, the gap between germline ends came to 9 bases. The CDR3 has 15 amino acids. Germline V gene data show CDR1 as SGHVS and CDR2 as FQNEAQ. Written as DNA, the CDR3 is TGTGCCAGCAGCTTAGGACACCTGACTAACTATGGCTACACCTTC. Translation gives CASSLGHLTNYGYTF.

The chain employs TRBV19 and TRBJ2-1; the match to TRBD1 covers 7 bases. The CDR3 loop spans 13 amino acids. Trimming cost V 10 bases and J 4 bases; bases outside gene matches: 7. Per germline, CDR1 LNHDA and CDR2 SQIVND (reference sequence). CDR3 bases: TGTGCCACAACAGGGGCACTTTACAATGAGCAGTTCTTC. Translating it yields CATTGALYNEQFF.

The rearrangement links TRBV24-1 to TRBJ2-5; TRBD2 matches at 8 bases. Germline trimming cut 5 bases from V and 10 bases from J; bases unmatched to any gene: 26. This CDR3 is 19 amino acids long. Germline assignment: CDR1 KGHDR and CDR2 SFDVKD. As DNA, the CDR3 is TGTGCCACCAGTGCCGTTGCGAGGCGGATCCAGAGCCCCGGGGGGGACCAGTACTTC. Protein product: CATSAVARRIQSPGGDQYF.

This clonotype was seen a few times. The V call is TRBV5-1, the J call TRBJ2-3; 8 bases agree with TRBD2. Losses at the gene ends were 4 bases for V and 2 bases for J; bases not matched to a gene: 6. There are 15 residues in the CDR3. Germline V gene data show CDR1 as SGHRS and CDR2 as YFSETQ. CDR3 nucleotide sequence: TGCGCCAGCAGCAGTACTAGCGGCCTCACAGATACGCAGTATTTT. It codes for CASSSTSGLTDTQYF.

This clonotype came up a few times. This sequence joins TRBV4-2 and TRBJ2-5; 8 bases agree with TRBD2. CDR3 length equals 17 residues. Germline V gives CDR1 LGHNA, CDR2 YNFKEQ. Trimming cost V 0 bases and J 5 bases; bases outside gene matches: 11. CDR3 coding DNA: TGTGCCAGCAGCCAAGATCTTCTGCGGGGGGTTGGTGAGACCCAGTACTTC. Encoded protein: CASSQDLLRGVGETQYF.

The chain links TRBV2 to TRBJ2-1; D possibly corresponds to TRBD2 (5 bases). Germline V CDR1 and CDR2: SNHLY, FYNNEI. This CDR3 has 18 residues. Trimming pared 3 bases from V and 0 bases from J, leaving 18 bases between. The CDR3 sequence is CASSESQEAGISYNEQFF. The CDR3 region has the DNA TGTGCCAGCAGTGAGTCCCAGGAGGCGGGCATCTCCTACAATGAGCAGTTCTTC.

The chain links TRBV14 to TRBJ1-4; no clear D gene. V was trimmed by 1 base and J by 11 bases, leaving 5 bases between them. The CDR3 covers 11 residues. The germline gives CDR1 SGHDN, CDR2 FVKESK. The CDR3 loop is CASSQGWKLFF. Here the CDR3 DNA reads TGTGCCAGCAGCCAAGGCTGGAAACTGTTTTTT.

This clonotype was counted ten times or more. The V and J genes are TRBV7-2 and TRBJ2-3, with 11 bases aligning to TRBD2. The CDR3 contains 16 residues. V shed 2 bases and J 4 bases; nucleotides not matched to a gene: 5. CDR1 and CDR2 (germline): SGHTA, FQGNSA. As DNA, the CDR3 is TGTGCCAGCAGCTTAATGCCTAGCGGGAGGCCAGATACGCAGTATTTT. Translating it yields CASSLMPSGRPDTQYF.

This clonotype was observed a handful of times. The gene calls are TRBV15 and TRBJ1-5; the D is unclear. The germline V gene has CDR1 LNHNV and CDR2 YYDKDF (reference sequence). V was pared by 5 bases and J by 4 bases, with 6 bases between. The CDR3 is made up of 12 amino acids. CDR3 sequence reads: CATSRGNQPQHF. The CDR3 nucleotides read TGTGCCACCAGCCGCGGGAATCAGCCCCAGCATTTT.

Only a few counts were recorded for this clonotype. This chain's CDR3 is CASTPPIGETQYF. CDR3 bases: TGTGCCAGCACCCCGCCGATTGGGGAGACCCAGTACTTC. The J gene is TRBJ2-5, the V gene TRBV6-1; no clear D gene. CDR1 is MNHNS and CDR2 is SASEGT in the germline V gene. The length of the CDR3 is 13 residues. V dropped 7 bases and J dropped 5 bases, with 14 bases sitting between them.

V gene TRBV20-1 combines with J gene TRBJ2-2; the D is unclear. The ends were cut back, 3 bases at V and 2 bases at J, with 10 bases in the middle. CDR1 and CDR2 (germline): DFQATT, SNEGSKA (reference sequence). There are 14 residues in the CDR3. The DNA for the CDR3 is TGCAGTGCTAGCTGGAGCATCAACACCGGGGAGCTGTTTTTT. Protein sequence: CSASWSINTGELFF.

In its sample, this clonotype was seen a few times. A read error may produce the germline difference seen at one junction end. This chain uses TRBV7-8 with TRBJ2-5; 8 positions agree with TRBD1. The length of the CDR3 is 14 residues. Germline CDR1 SGHVS, CDR2 FQNEAQ. The CDR3 bases are TGTGCCAGCAGATTAGGACAGGGCCAAGAGACCCAGTACTTC. Protein sequence: CASRLGQGQETQYF. Supplemented by reference TRBV7-8 and TRBJ2-5, the full variable domain reads GAGVSQSPRYKVAKRGQDVALRCDPISGHVSLFWYQQALGQGPEFLTYFQNEAQLDKSGLPSDRFFAERPEGSVSTLKIQRTQQEDSAVYLCASRLGQGQETQYFGPGTRLLVL.